One TCR beta chain is described in this entry. V lost 6 bases to trimming and J lost 0 bases, with 12 bases between them. The germline V gene has CDR1 LGHNT and CDR2 FRNRAP. The CDR3 is 15 residues long. Original handling: It was from reference gene primer amplification that nucleated cell counts were estimated. The data were produced by immunoSEQ multiplex PCR, yet TCRdb's version contains in-frame clones alone and is incomplete. V and J calls and clone size are given by that table; D and trimming were obtained from the DNA. The table includes 210,000 or so clones, 83% detected once. This sample stems from a study of blood T cell repertoires in COVID-19. Study-wide context: PBMCs, B-cell-depleted T cells, or T cells were the source of the cDNA or gDNA that made up the material.

Sequenced material: peripheral blood. The chain combines TRBV12-5 with TRBJ2-1; maybe TRBD2 (6 bases). This clonotype was obtained from a man aged 50 to 59 with active or convalescent COVID-19. CDR3 loop: CASGLAESSYNEQFF. CDR3 bases: TGTGCTAGTGGATTAGCGGAAAGCTCCTACAATGAGCAGTTCTTC.